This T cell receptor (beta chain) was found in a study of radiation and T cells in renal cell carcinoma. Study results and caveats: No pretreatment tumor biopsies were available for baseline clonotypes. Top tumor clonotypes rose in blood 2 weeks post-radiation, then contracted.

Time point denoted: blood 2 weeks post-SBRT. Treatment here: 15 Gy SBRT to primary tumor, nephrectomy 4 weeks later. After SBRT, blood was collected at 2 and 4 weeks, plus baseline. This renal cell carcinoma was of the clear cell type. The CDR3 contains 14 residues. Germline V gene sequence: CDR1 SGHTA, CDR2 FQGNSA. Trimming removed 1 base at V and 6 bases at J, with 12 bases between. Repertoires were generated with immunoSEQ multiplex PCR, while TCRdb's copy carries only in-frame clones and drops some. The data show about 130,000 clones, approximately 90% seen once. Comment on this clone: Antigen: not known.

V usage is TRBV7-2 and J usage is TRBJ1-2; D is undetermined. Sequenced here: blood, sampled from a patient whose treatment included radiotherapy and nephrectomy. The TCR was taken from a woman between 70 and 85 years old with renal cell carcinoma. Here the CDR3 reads CASSLVRAVDGYTF. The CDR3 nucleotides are TGTGCCAGCAGCTTAGTCCGGGCAGTCGATGGCTACACCTTC.